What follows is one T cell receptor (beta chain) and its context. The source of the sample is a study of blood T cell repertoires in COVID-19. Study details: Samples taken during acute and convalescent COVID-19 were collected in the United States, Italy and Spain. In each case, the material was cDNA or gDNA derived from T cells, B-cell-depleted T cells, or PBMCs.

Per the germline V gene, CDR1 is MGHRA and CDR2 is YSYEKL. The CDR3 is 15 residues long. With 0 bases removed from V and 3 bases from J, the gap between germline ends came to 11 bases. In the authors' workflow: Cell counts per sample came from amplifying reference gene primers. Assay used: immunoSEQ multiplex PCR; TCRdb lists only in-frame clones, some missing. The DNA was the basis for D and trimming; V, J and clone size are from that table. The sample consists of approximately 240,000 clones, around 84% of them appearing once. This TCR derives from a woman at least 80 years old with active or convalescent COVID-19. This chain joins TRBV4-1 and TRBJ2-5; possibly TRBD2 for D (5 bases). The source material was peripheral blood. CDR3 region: CASSQDERSKETQYF. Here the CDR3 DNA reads TGCGCCAGCAGCCAAGATGAGCGGAGCAAAGAGACCCAGTACTTC.